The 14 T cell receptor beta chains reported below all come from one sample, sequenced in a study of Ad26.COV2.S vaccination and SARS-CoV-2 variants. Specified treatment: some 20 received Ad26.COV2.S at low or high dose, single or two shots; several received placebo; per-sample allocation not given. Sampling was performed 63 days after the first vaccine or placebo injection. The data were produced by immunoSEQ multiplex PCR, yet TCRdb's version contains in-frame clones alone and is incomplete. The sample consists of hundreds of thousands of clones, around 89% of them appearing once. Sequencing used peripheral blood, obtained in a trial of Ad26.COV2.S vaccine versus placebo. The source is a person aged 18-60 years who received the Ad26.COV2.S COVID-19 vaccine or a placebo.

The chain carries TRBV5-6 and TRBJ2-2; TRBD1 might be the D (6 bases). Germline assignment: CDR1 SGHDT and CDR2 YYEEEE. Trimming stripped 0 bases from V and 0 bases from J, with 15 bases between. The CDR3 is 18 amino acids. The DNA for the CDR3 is TGTGCCAGCAGCTTGGAGGTCAGGGGCACGACGAACACCGGGGAGCTGTTTTTT. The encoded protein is CASSLEVRGTTNTGELFF.

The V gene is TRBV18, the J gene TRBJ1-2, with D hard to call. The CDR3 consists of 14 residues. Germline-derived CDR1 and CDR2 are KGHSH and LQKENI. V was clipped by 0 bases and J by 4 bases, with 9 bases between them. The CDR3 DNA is TGTGCCAGCTCACCACCATCCGGGCTCTATGGCTACACCTTC. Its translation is CASSPPSGLYGYTF.

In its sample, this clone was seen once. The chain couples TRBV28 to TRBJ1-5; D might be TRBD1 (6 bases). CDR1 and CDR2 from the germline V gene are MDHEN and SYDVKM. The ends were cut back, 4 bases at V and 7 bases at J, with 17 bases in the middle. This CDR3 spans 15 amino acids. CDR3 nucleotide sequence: TGTGCCAGCAGTTCAACCGGACAGATATACCAGCCCCAGCATTTT. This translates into CASSSTGQIYQPQHF.

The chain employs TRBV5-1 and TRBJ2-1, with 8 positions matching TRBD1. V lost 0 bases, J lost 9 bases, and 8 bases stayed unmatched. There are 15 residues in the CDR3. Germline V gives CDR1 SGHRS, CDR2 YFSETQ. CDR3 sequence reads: CASSLAGQAASEQFF. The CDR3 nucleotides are TGCGCCAGCAGCTTGGCGGGACAGGCCGCTTCTGAGCAGTTCTTC.

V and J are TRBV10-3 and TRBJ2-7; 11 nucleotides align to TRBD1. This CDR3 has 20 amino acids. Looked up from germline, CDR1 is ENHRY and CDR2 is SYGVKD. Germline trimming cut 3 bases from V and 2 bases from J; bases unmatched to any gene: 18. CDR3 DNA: TGTGCCATCAGTGACCCCGGGACAGGGGGTTCCGAATATGGCACCTACGAGCAGTACTTC. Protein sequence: CAISDPGTGGSEYGTYEQYF.

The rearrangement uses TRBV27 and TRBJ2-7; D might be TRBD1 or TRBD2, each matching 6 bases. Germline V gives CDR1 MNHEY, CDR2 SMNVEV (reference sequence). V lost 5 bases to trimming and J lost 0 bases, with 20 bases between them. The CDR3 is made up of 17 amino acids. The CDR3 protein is CASSPSWGAHISYEQYF. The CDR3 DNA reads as TGTGCCAGCAGTCCCAGCTGGGGGGCGCATATCTCCTACGAGCAGTACTTC.

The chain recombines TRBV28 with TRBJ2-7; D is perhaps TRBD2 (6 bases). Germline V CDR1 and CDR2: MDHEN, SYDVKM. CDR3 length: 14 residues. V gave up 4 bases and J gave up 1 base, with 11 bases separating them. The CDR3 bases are TGTGCCAGCAGTTCCTCCGGGACTTCCTACGAGCAGTACTTC. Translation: CASSSSGTSYEQYF.

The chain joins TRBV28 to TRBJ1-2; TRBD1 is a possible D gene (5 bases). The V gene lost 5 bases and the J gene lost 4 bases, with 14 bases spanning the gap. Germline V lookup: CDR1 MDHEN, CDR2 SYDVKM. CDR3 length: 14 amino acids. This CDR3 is CASSIQAGLYGYTF. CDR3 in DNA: TGTGCCAGCAGTATACAAGCGGGGCTCTATGGCTACACCTTC.

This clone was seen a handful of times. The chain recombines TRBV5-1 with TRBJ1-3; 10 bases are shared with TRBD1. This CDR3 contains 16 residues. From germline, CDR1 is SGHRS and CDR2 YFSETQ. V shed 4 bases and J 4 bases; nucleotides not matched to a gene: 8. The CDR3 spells CASSLPGTGVGNTIYF. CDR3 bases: TGCGCCAGCAGCCTCCCCGGGACAGGGGTGGGAAACACCATATATTTT.

The CDR3 reads CASSLAGVLDEQYF. The CDR3 DNA reads TGTGCCAGCAGCTTGGCGGGGGTATTGGACGAGCAGTACTTC. The V and J genes are TRBV7-2 and TRBJ2-7; TRBD2 aligns across 7 bases. This CDR3 region has 14 residues. The V and J ends lost 3 bases and 5 bases, in that order; junction bases with no gene match: 7. Germline V gene data show CDR1 as SGHTA and CDR2 as FQGNSA.

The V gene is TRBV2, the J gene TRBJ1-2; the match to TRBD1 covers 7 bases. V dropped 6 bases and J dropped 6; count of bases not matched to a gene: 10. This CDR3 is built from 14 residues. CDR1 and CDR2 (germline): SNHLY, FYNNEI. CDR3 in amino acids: CASSRDSFMDGYTF. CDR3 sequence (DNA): TGTGCCAGCAGCCGGGACAGCTTCATGGATGGCTACACCTTC.

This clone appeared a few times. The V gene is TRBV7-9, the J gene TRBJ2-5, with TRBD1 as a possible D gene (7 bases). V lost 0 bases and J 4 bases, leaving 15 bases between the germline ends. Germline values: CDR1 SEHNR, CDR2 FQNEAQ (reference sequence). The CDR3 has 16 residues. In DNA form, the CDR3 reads TGTGCCAGCAGCTTAGCGGGACGACAGGGAGGAGAGACCCAGTACTTC. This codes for CASSLAGRQGGETQYF.

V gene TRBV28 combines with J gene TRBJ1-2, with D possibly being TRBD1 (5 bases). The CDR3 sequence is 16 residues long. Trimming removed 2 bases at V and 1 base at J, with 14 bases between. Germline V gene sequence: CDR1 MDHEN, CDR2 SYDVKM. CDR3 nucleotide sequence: TGTGCCAGCAGTTTAAGGGGTGGGCAAGTTAACTATGGCTACACCTTC. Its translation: CASSLRGGQVNYGYTF.

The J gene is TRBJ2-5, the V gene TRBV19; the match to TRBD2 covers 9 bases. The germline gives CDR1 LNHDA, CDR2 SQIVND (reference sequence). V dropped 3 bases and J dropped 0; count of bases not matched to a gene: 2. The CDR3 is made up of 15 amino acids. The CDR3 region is CASSIRLADQETQYF. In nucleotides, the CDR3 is TGTGCCAGTAGTATCAGACTAGCGGACCAAGAGACCCAGTACTTC.